The 16 T cell receptor beta chains below all came from one sample that was sequenced in a study of vaccination effects on CD4 cells after COVID-19. With roughly 9 days of culture completed, CD4+ T cells were isolated. Either the BNT162b2 or mRNA-1273 vaccine was given to participants in two doses. TCRdb's table, derived via immunoSEQ multiplex PCR, lists solely in-frame clones and lacks some. The sample holds 30,000 to 35,000 clones, 74% seen once. No antigen has been identified for these receptors. The sample consisted of CD4+ T cells from PBMCs cultured without peptide, taken after COVID-19 vaccination. Receptors originate from a human donor who received a COVID-19 vaccine.

This clone was recorded a few times. The chain is built from TRBV27 and TRBJ1-4; maybe TRBD1 (6 bases). Germline values: CDR1 MNHEY, CDR2 SMNVEV (reference sequence). Trimming took 7 bases from V and 8 from J, leaving 17 bases between them. The CDR3 spans 14 residues. The CDR3, as DNA: TGTGCCAGCAACCCGGCAGGGGAACGGGAAAAACTGTTTTTT. It codes for CASNPAGEREKLFF.

This clone appeared once. V gene TRBV20-1 combines with J gene TRBJ1-1; 7 bases align to TRBD1. V dropped 3 bases and J dropped 10; count of bases not matched to a gene: 5. The CDR3 spans 11 residues. Germline loops: CDR1 DFQATT, CDR2 SNEGSKA (reference sequence). The CDR3 sequence is CSASRDRRAFF. The DNA of the CDR3 is TGCAGTGCTAGTAGGGACAGAAGAGCTTTCTTT.

This chain uses TRBV30 with TRBJ1-2; the D gene is possibly TRBD1 (5 bases). CDR3 length: 13 amino acids. V lost 3 bases and J 4 bases, leaving 12 bases between the germline ends. CDR1 is GTSNPN and CDR2 is SVGIG in the germline V gene (reference sequence). Written as DNA, the CDR3 is TGTGCCTGGAGAGGAGGGGTCCGCTATGGCTACACCTTC. Protein sequence: CAWRGGVRYGYTF.

The V gene is TRBV7-2, the J gene TRBJ2-5; 7 bases align to TRBD1. Per germline, CDR1 SGHTA and CDR2 FQGNSA. The CDR3 is 15 residues long. V lost 2 bases to trimming and J lost 1 base; unmatched junction nucleotides: 4. The DNA of the CDR3 is TGTGCCAGCAGCTTAACCCCAGGGGGCCAAGAGACCCAGTACTTC. Residues: CASSLTPGGQETQYF.

This chain connects TRBV5-1 to TRBJ2-5, with 9 bases identical to TRBD1. Trimming removed 4 bases from V and 5 bases from J; junction bases left unmatched: 9. The CDR3 loop spans 15 amino acids. CDR1 and CDR2 from the germline V gene are SGHRS and YFSETQ. This CDR3 is CASSLGTGREETQYF. DNA for the CDR3: TGCGCCAGCAGCCTCGGGACAGGGCGGGAGGAGACCCAGTACTTC.

The J gene is TRBJ2-1, the V gene TRBV12-3 or TRBV12-4, with D unclear. V lost 2 bases and J 9 bases, leaving 11 bases between the germline ends. The CDR3 is 13 residues long. The CDR3 spells CASSLQTLGEQFF. As DNA, the CDR3 is TGTGCCAGCAGTTTACAGACTCTAGGTGAGCAGTTCTTC.

There are a few counts of this clone. CDR3 DNA sequence: TGTGCCAGTAGTAAGGGACTCCTCAATGAGCAGTTCTTC. It specifies CASSKGLLNEQFF. The genes are TRBV19 and TRBJ2-1, with D perhaps matching TRBD2 (6 bases). CDR1 is LNHDA and CDR2 is SQIVND in the germline V gene (reference sequence). The V end was cut by 4 bases, the J end by 6 bases, with 10 bases between. CDR3 length equals 13 residues.

V is TRBV28 and J is TRBJ1-1; no firm D call. The CDR3 is 14 residues long. The germline V gene encodes CDR1 MDHEN and CDR2 SYDVKM. Deletions cut 3 bases from V and 6 bases from J, with 14 bases between. Written as DNA, the CDR3 is TGTGCCAGCAGTTTGATTCTCGAAAGGGCTGAAGCTTTCTTT. Translating gives CASSLILERAEAFF.

The chain joins TRBV7-8 to TRBJ2-1; D may be TRBD1 (6 bases). CDR3 length: 17 amino acids. V was pared by 1 base and J by 5 bases, with 18 bases between. Per germline, CDR1 SGHVS and CDR2 FQNEAQ. CDR3 region: CASSLDGRNDRNNEQFF. CDR3 coding DNA: TGTGCCAGCAGCTTAGATGGGCGAAATGACAGGAACAATGAGCAGTTCTTC. Together with reference TRBV7-8 and TRBJ2-1, the CDR3 gives the full variable domain: GAGVSQSPRYKVAKRGQDVALRCDPISGHVSLFWYQQALGQGPEFLTYFQNEAQLDKSGLPSDRFFAERPEGSVSTLKIQRTQQEDSAVYLCASSLDGRNDRNNEQFFGPGTRLTVL.

The gene calls are TRBV18 and TRBJ2-7; 9 bases line up with TRBD2. CDR3 length: 18 amino acids. CDR1 is KGHSH, CDR2 LQKENI, per germline. V lost 0 bases to trimming and J lost 0 bases; unmatched junction nucleotides: 9. The CDR3 loop reads CASSPPVSSGIHSYEQYF. The DNA of the CDR3 is TGTGCCAGCTCACCACCGGTTTCTAGCGGGATACACTCCTACGAGCAGTACTTC. Supplemented by reference TRBV18 and TRBJ2-7, the full variable domain reads NAGVMQNPRHLVRRRGQEARLRCSPMKGHSHVYWYRQLPEEGLKFMVYLQKENIIDESGMPKERFSAEFPKEGPSILRIQQVVRGDSAAYFCASSPPVSSGIHSYEQYFGPGTRLTVT.

J is TRBJ2-4 and V is TRBV6-2 or TRBV6-3, with a weak D call TRBD2 (5 bases). Trimming took off 4 bases at V and 8 bases at J, with 12 bases between the two ends. The CDR3 loop spans 13 amino acids. The germline CDR1 and CDR2 sequences are MNHEY and SVGEGT. The CDR3 region has the DNA TGTGCCAGCAGTTCGCGGGCCAAGCACATTCAGTACTTC. As protein: CASSSRAKHIQYF.

The J gene is TRBJ1-2, the V gene TRBV2, with a weak D call TRBD1 (5 bases). The germline V gene encodes CDR1 SNHLY and CDR2 FYNNEI. The CDR3 contains 14 residues. V lost 1 base and J 7 bases, leaving 13 bases between the germline ends. CDR3 sequence: CASSEVPGSAGYTF. In DNA form, the CDR3 reads TGTGCCAGCAGTGAAGTTCCAGGGTCTGCTGGCTACACCTTC.

This clone occurred once. This chain joins TRBV28 and TRBJ2-1, with 12 bases matching TRBD1. The J segment lost 9 bases and the V segment lost 10 bases, leaving 19 bases of the junction unmatched. CDR3 size: 17 residues. In germline, CDR1 is MDHEN, CDR2 SYDVKM. Here the CDR3 DNA reads TGTGCCATAGGCCGACTAAATGGGGACAGGGGGCGTGGTGAGCAGTTCTTC. Its protein is CAIGRLNGDRGRGEQFF.

This clone was observed a handful of times. The chain couples TRBV19 to TRBJ1-1, with D hard to call. V was cut by 3 bases and J by 4 bases, with 12 bases left in between. There are 14 residues in the CDR3. Per the germline V gene, CDR1 is LNHDA and CDR2 is SQIVND (reference sequence). The CDR3 sequence: CASSMGEGFTEAFF. CDR3 coding DNA: TGTGCCAGTAGTATGGGCGAGGGCTTCACTGAAGCTTTCTTT.

Regarding this clone: Its ends do not fully match the called genes, so a read error is possible. The chain joins TRBV7-2 to TRBJ2-2; 11 bases line up with TRBD2. Germline loops: CDR1 SGHTA, CDR2 FQGNSA. The CDR3 runs 15 residues. CDR3 residues: CASSVAGGTTGELFF. The CDR3 bases are TGTGCCAGCAGCGTAGCGGGGGGGACCACCGGGGAGCTGTTTTTT.

The chain has TRBV3-1 (or the pseudogene TRBV3-2) and TRBJ2-7; D is possibly TRBD1 (6 bases). The length of the CDR3 is 14 residues. CDR1 is LGHDT, CDR2 YNNKEL, per germline (reference sequence). V shed 5 bases and J shed 4 bases, with 15 bases lying between them. CDR3 nucleotides: TGTGCCAGCAGCATTCTCCCAGGGGTTTACGAGCAGTACTTC. Its protein is CASSILPGVYEQYF.